The 6 T cell receptor beta chains presented below share a single source sample, sequenced in a study of beta chain features in type 1 diabetes (dated by TCRdb to the late 2010s). Broad study findings and their caveats: A moderate but significant shortening of TCRB CDR3 length was observed in type 1 diabetes patients in all four CD4+ subsets.

Preparation of the library involved the immunoSEQ multiplex PCR assay. The entire isolated RNA was reverse transcribed using the High Capacity cDNA Reverse Transcription Kit, and thus expressed TCRB transcripts were sequenced. This immuneACCESS table, as held by TCRdb, lists in-frame sequences with V and J called but not all clones. Of the missing ones, under half trace to an unresolved V gene in checked studies; the others have no known cause. The sample yields about 640,000 clones; roughly 12% were counted once. The ten largest make up about 0.11% of the sample. For these receptors, no antigen is known. Sequencing was carried out using naive CD4+ T cells from blood. This sample's cell subset or site label indicates: true naive CD4+ T cells. The receptors stem from a man younger than 40 with type 1 diabetes.

This sequence joins TRBV10-3 and TRBJ2-3; 7 positions match TRBD2. The CDR3 totals 15 residues. Germline CDR1 and CDR2: ENHRY and SYGVKD. Trimming removed 7 bases from V and 2 bases from J; junction bases left unmatched: 9. CDR3: CAITRGGVLTDTQYF. CDR3 sequence (DNA): TGTGCCATCACCCGTGGGGGGGTCCTCACAGATACGCAGTATTTT.

The chain recombines TRBV5-8 with TRBJ2-2; D is unresolved. Trimming took 3 bases from V and 1 from J, leaving 1 base between them. The CDR3 length is 12 residues. The germline V gene has CDR1 SGHTS and CDR2 YDEGEE. CDR3 DNA: TGTGCCAGCAGCTGGAACACCGGGGAGCTGTTTTTT. It translates to CASSWNTGELFF.

The V and J genes are TRBV29-1 and TRBJ1-4, with D uncertain. The CDR3 has 12 amino acids. The germline V and J ends were trimmed by 6 bases and 8 bases, with 13 bases remaining between them. Germline V gene lookup returns CDR1 SQVTM and CDR2 ANQGSEA. CDR3 nucleotide sequence: TGCAGCGTGACCCAATCGAGGGAAAAACTGTTTTTT. This gives the protein CSVTQSREKLFF.

This clone was seen a few times. The gene calls are TRBV5-4 and TRBJ2-4; no clear D. Germline V gene sequence: CDR1 SGHNT, CDR2 YYREEE (reference sequence). The ends were cut back, 4 bases at V and 0 bases at J, with 2 bases in the middle. The CDR3 covers 12 residues. This chain's CDR3 is CASSLAKNIQYF. The CDR3 DNA is TGTGCCAGCAGCCTAGCCAAAAACATTCAGTACTTC.

This clone occurred a few times. The chain links TRBV6-5 to TRBJ1-1; D call uncertain. V was shortened by 5 bases and J by 6 bases, with 13 bases between the two germline ends. Looked up from germline, CDR1 is MNHEY and CDR2 is SVGAGI. The CDR3 loop spans 13 amino acids. CDR3 in DNA: TGTGCCAGCAGTCCAAGGATTGGGGCTGAAGCTTTCTTT. Amino acids: CASSPRIGAEAFF.

Concerning this clone itself: One junction end disagrees with the germline gene, perhaps due to a read error. CDR3 region: CASRIGGQGTYEQYF. The CDR3 DNA reads TGTGCCAGTAGGATAGGAGGACAGGGCACCTACGAGCAGTACTTC. The chain combines TRBV19 with TRBJ2-7, with 8 bases that match TRBD1. The CDR3 is made up of 15 amino acids. Germline V gene lookup returns CDR1 LNHDA and CDR2 SQIVND (reference sequence).